This TCR beta chain was captured by sequencing in a study of brain T cells in children with intractable seizures. General study findings and limits: HCMV serostatus was not known, and viral specificity came from CDR3 similarity only.

Noted time point: blood from clinic visit 5 months post-surgery; TSC patient then seizure free. Per the germline V gene, CDR1 is MGHRA and CDR2 is YSYEKL. This CDR3 region has 15 residues. Trimming took 0 bases from V and 5 from J, leaving 13 bases between them. Profiled with immunoSEQ multiplex PCR; TCRdb holds only in-frame clones, not every one. The table includes about 320,000 clones, nearly 95% detected once. On this clone: What it binds is not known.

Sequenced material: peripheral blood, taken 4 to 5 months after surgery. This receptor was identified in a boy younger than two with tuberous sclerosis and intractable seizures. This chain connects TRBV4-1 to TRBJ2-5, with no clear D. CDR3 nucleotides: TGCGCCAGCAGCCAAGAGGAAGATATAATCGAGACCCAGTACTTC. Translated, it gives CASSQEEDIIETQYF.